The 6 T cell receptor beta chains below all came from one sample that was sequenced in a study of blood T cell repertoires in COVID-19 (dated by TCRdb to the early 2020s). Libraries were made using the immunoSEQ multiplex PCR assay. Held by TCRdb, this immuneACCESS table contains in-frame sequences only and omits some clones. Under half of the omission traces to an unresolved V gene where checked; the cause of the rest is unknown. Within this sample are 170,000 or so clones, with 85% of them counted one time only. The ten largest clones add up to 5% to 7.5% of the sample. Input material: PBMCs or T cells enriched from blood (not recorded which). All receptors derive from a man aged 35 to 55 who had recovered from COVID-19.

The chain combines TRBV9 with TRBJ1-6, with D perhaps matching TRBD1 (5 bases). Germline CDR1 is SGDLS and CDR2 is YYNGEE. This CDR3 spans 16 amino acids. The V and J ends lost 5 bases and 4 bases respectively, with 16 bases between them. The CDR3 loop is CASRPGGDLYNSPLHF. The CDR3 region has the DNA TGTGCCAGCAGACCAGGAGGGGACTTGTATAATTCACCCCTCCACTTT.

The chain links TRBV6-2 or TRBV6-3 to TRBJ1-2; TRBD1 aligns across 9 bases. The germline V gene has CDR1 MNHEY and CDR2 SVGEGT. Unmatched junction bases numbered 5, after V lost 2 bases and J lost 7 bases. This CDR3 spans 14 amino acids. The DNA for the CDR3 is TGTGCCAGCAGTTACCGGGGACAGGGACTTGGCTACACCTTC. As protein: CASSYRGQGLGYTF.

This clone has only a few counts. V usage is TRBV6-5 and J usage is TRBJ2-2; 9 nucleotides line up with TRBD2. The CDR3 contains 14 residues. The germline gives CDR1 MNHEY, CDR2 SVGAGI. With V trimmed by 4 bases and J by 6 bases, 3 bases remained unmatched. CDR3 sequence: CASSSVAGAGELFF. The CDR3 bases are TGTGCCAGCAGTTCCGTAGCGGGGGCCGGGGAGCTGTTTTTT.

The chain uses TRBV2 and TRBJ2-1; 7 bases fit TRBD2. Germline CDR1 SNHLY, CDR2 FYNNEI. The V segment lost 6 bases and the J segment 8 bases; nucleotides outside the gene matches: 10. The CDR3 runs to 14 residues. In DNA form, the CDR3 reads TGTGCCAGCAGCCTTAGACTAGCAGGTGATGAGCAGTTCTTC. The encoded protein is CASSLRLAGDEQFF.

The gene calls are TRBV29-1 and TRBJ1-1; D unresolved. V was shortened by 0 bases and J by 6 bases, with 5 bases between the two germline ends. The germline CDR1 and CDR2 sequences are SQVTM and ANQGSEA. The CDR3 extends over 11 amino acids. CDR3 loop: CSVEEWPEAFF. The CDR3 DNA sequence: TGCAGCGTTGAAGAGTGGCCTGAAGCTTTCTTT. Looking up the rest from reference TRBV29-1 and TRBJ1-1 gives the full variable domain: SAVISQKPSRDICQRGTSLTIQCQVDSQVTMMFWYRQQPGQSLTLIATANQGSEATYESGFVIDKFPISRPNLTFSTLTVSNMSPEDSSIYLCSVEEWPEAFFGQGTRLTVV.

The V gene is TRBV4-1, the J gene TRBJ1-2; the match to TRBD1 covers 10 bases. The germline V gene encodes CDR1 MGHRA and CDR2 YSYEKL. The CDR3 consists of 15 residues. With 2 bases clipped from V and 7 bases from J, the junction kept 7 bases outside the gene matches. The CDR3 reads CASSQNRDRGSGYTF. The DNA for the CDR3 is TGCGCCAGCAGCCAAAACCGGGACAGGGGATCTGGCTACACCTTC.